This TCR beta chain was recorded in a study of shared clonotypes between healthy human individuals. Assay execution took place at the deep level. Only in-frame clones appear in the TCRdb table, and some are missing; sequencing was by immunoSEQ multiplex PCR. The sample records about 1.5 million clones, 96% being singletons. CDR1 is MNHEY and CDR2 is SVGAGI in the germline V gene. The CDR3 extends over 14 amino acids. Trimming took off 5 bases at V and 2 bases at J, with 12 bases between the two ends. The source is a man aged 25-45 years in good health. V gene TRBV6-5 combines with J gene TRBJ1-2, with D possibly matching TRBD1 (5 bases). Sequences were obtained from naive CD4+ T cells sorted from blood. Subset denoted: CD45RA+ positively selected. The CDR3 DNA sequence: TGTGCCAGCAGTCCCTCCTGGGGCAACTATGGCTACACCTTC. Translating gives CASSPSWGNYGYTF.